One T cell receptor beta chain is described in this entry. Its antigen remains unidentified. The PCR employed 60 Vbeta primers together with 13 Jbeta primers. Repertoires were generated with immunoSEQ multiplex PCR, while TCRdb's copy carries only in-frame clones and drops some. The specimen's table records fewer than 85,000 clones. This record comes from a study of cytomegalovirus exposure and HLA in healthy donors. Whole-study context: Of the donors genotyped, approximately 430 in all, 75% to 90% fell in the Caucasian-associated ancestry cluster. Findings and limits, study-wide: Most subjects' HLA-A and HLA-B alleles were reportedly predicted from TCR beta sequences.

The source material was PBMCs. The clonotype was recovered from a woman aged 40 to 50 in good health and CMV-seropositive.

DNA for the CDR3: TGCGCCAGCAGCTTGCGGACTAGCGTTTCCTACGAGCAGTACTTC. Protein product: CASSLRTSVSYEQYF. V gene TRBV5-1 combines with J gene TRBJ2-5, with TRBD2 matching over 9 bases. The DNA end is more similar to TRBJ2-7, so the J call may be wrong. Looked up from germline, CDR1 is SGHRS and CDR2 is YFSETQ. The CDR3 covers 15 residues.